This TCR beta chain originates from a study of control samples from healthy donors and cancer patients. The protocol was immunoSEQ multiplex PCR, while the TCRdb copy is restricted to in-frame clones and leaves out a portion. The repertoire has 120,000 or so clones, roughly 86% of them found once; the top ten carry roughly 3%. The material sequenced was blood. The clonotype was recovered from a man in his sixties in good health.

The CDR3 sequence: CAMSLAGFSYNEQFF. The CDR3 DNA reads TGTGCCATGAGTCTAGCGGGTTTCTCCTACAATGAGCAGTTCTTC. The J gene is TRBJ2-1, the V gene TRBV10-3, with 8 bases identical to TRBD2. V lost 9 bases to trimming and J lost 0 bases; unmatched junction nucleotides: 7. This CDR3 has 15 residues. Per the germline V gene, CDR1 is ENHRY and CDR2 is SYGVKD.